Following are 27 T cell receptor beta chains from one sample sequenced in a study of T cell responses to AZD1222 COVID-19 vaccine. Assay: immunoSEQ multiplex PCR; the TCRdb copy retains only in-frame clones and omits some. The table shows around 91,000 clones, with about 88% occurring only once. The sample consisted of peripheral blood, taken on day 0 of AZD1222 vaccination. These receptors all come from an adult in good health.

The V call is TRBV7-2, the J call TRBJ1-4; 7 nucleotides align to TRBD1. This CDR3 contains 14 residues. CDR1 SGHTA and CDR2 FQGNSA come from the germline V gene. The V segment lost 0 bases and the J segment 8 bases; nucleotides outside the gene matches: 3. CDR3 sequence: CASSLAQGVEKLFF. The DNA of the CDR3 is TGTGCCAGCAGCTTAGCCCAGGGGGTAGAAAAACTGTTTTTT.

The J gene is TRBJ2-2, the V gene TRBV15; 8 nucleotides match TRBD2. V was clipped by 1 base and J by 6 bases; unmatched bases: 13. This CDR3 contains 18 residues. Germline V gene sequence: CDR1 LNHNV, CDR2 YYDKDF (reference sequence). The DNA of the CDR3 is TGTGCCACCAGCAGAGTCCCGGGGGGGATGACAACGTCCGGGGAGCTGTTTTTT. Encoded protein: CATSRVPGGMTTSGELFF.

The chain uses TRBV5-5 and TRBJ1-1; unclear D gene. With 3 bases removed from V and 0 bases from J, the gap between germline ends came to 12 bases. Germline V gene sequence: CDR1 SGHKS, CDR2 YYEKEE (reference sequence). The CDR3 consists of 15 residues. CDR3 amino acids: CASSSARPMNTEAFF. CDR3 DNA: TGTGCCAGCAGCTCGGCGAGGCCAATGAACACTGAAGCTTTCTTT.

V and J are TRBV10-3 and TRBJ2-7; a possible D gene is TRBD1 (5 bases). The CDR3 sequence is 15 residues long. Deletions cut 0 bases from V and 3 bases from J, with 12 bases between. CDR1 is ENHRY and CDR2 is SYGVKD in the germline V gene. As DNA, the CDR3 is TGTGCCATCAGTGAGTCGAATAGGGGTGTCTACGAGCAGTACTTC. Its translation is CAISESNRGVYEQYF.

The rearrangement joins TRBV19 to TRBJ2-1; no firm D call. CDR1 is LNHDA, CDR2 SQIVND, per germline (reference sequence). The V end lost 0 bases, the J end lost 0 bases, and 12 bases lay between the germline ends. CDR3 length equals 17 residues. The CDR3 reads CASSIDPAESSYNEQFF. CDR3 coding DNA: TGTGCCAGTAGTATAGATCCGGCAGAAAGCTCCTACAATGAGCAGTTCTTC.

The chain couples TRBV4-1 to TRBJ1-3; the D gene is possibly TRBD1 (5 bases). The CDR3 consists of 16 residues. Germline V gene data show CDR1 as MGHRA and CDR2 as YSYEKL. The V gene lost 4 bases and the J gene lost 4 bases, with 17 bases spanning the gap. CDR3 coding DNA: TGCGCCAGCAGCCCCTACCCGGGGGTAGAGGGAAACACCATATATTTT. This encodes CASSPYPGVEGNTIYF.

This chain links TRBV28 with TRBJ1-2, with D unresolved. The CDR3 has 11 amino acids. V was cut by 10 bases and J by 4 bases, with 10 bases left in between. CDR1 is MDHEN and CDR2 is SYDVKM in the germline V gene. Here the CDR3 DNA reads TGTGCCACATTTAGGCCCTATGGCTACACCTTC. Its translation is CATFRPYGYTF.

The chain has TRBV3-1 (or the pseudogene TRBV3-2) and TRBJ2-3; 11 bases agree with TRBD2. V lost 4 bases and J lost 8; bases outside the gene matches: 11. The CDR3 is made up of 16 amino acids. Germline CDR1 LGHDT, CDR2 YNNKEL (reference sequence). CDR3 DNA: TGTGCCAGCAGCCCTTTGGCTAGCGGGGGGCGAGGTACGCAGTATTTT. It codes for CASSPLASGGRGTQYF.

Only a few counts were recorded for this clone. The rearrangement links TRBV4-3 to TRBJ1-2; the D gene is possibly TRBD1 (6 bases). The V end lost 0 bases, the J end lost 4 bases, and 12 bases lay between the germline ends. Germline CDR1 and CDR2: LGHNA and YSLEER. The CDR3 consists of 15 residues. The CDR3 here is CASSQEVGGAYGYTF. The CDR3 DNA follows: TGCGCCAGCAGCCAAGAGGTGGGGGGGGCCTATGGCTACACCTTC.

J is TRBJ1-2 and V is TRBV10-3; D remains unclear. This CDR3 contains 17 residues. Trimming stripped 3 bases from V and 2 bases from J, with 19 bases between. Looked up from germline, CDR1 is ENHRY and CDR2 is SYGVKD. In DNA, the CDR3 is TGTGCCATCAGTGAAGTCCCCGGACCTACCGCGAACTATGGCTACACCTTC. Amino acids: CAISEVPGPTANYGYTF.

This chain joins TRBV5-5 and TRBJ2-7, with D perhaps given as TRBD1 or TRBD2 (5 bases each). This CDR3 is 14 amino acids long. V lost 4 bases, J lost 2 bases, and 13 bases lay in between. The germline V gene has CDR1 SGHKS and CDR2 YYEKEE (reference sequence). The CDR3 DNA reads as TGTGCCAGCAGCGTCCGGGACGAGACCTACGAGCAGTACTTC. It translates to CASSVRDETYEQYF.

The chain uses TRBV27 and TRBJ1-2; 10 nucleotides line up with TRBD1. Trimming at V came to 6 bases and at J to 5 bases, leaving 12 bases not matched to a gene. The CDR3 spans 16 residues. CDR1 is MNHEY and CDR2 is SMNVEV in the germline V gene (reference sequence). CDR3 region: CASRLRQGATSYGYTF. CDR3 nucleotides: TGTGCCAGCAGACTACGACAGGGGGCAACGTCTTATGGCTACACCTTC.

The chain couples TRBV5-5 to TRBJ1-5, with TRBD1 as a possible D gene (5 bases). Germline CDR1 reads SGHKS; CDR2 reads YYEKEE (reference sequence). There are 14 residues in the CDR3. V lost 1 base and J lost 5, with 10 bases in between. This CDR3 reads CASSLSEGYQPQHF. The CDR3 nucleotides read TGTGCCAGCAGCTTGAGCGAGGGGTATCAGCCCCAGCATTTT. Full variable domain (missing parts from reference TRBV5-5 and TRBJ1-5): DAGVTQSPTHLIKTRGQQVTLRCSPISGHKSVSWYQQVLGQGPQFIFQYYEKEERGRGNFPDRFSARQFPNYSSELNVNALLLGDSALYLCASSLSEGYQPQHFGDGTRLSIL.

The V and J genes are TRBV18 and TRBJ2-7; D gene uncertain. Germline V gene data show CDR1 as KGHSH and CDR2 as LQKENI. Trimming cost V 0 bases and J 3 bases, with 15 bases left between them. The CDR3 loop spans 16 amino acids. CDR3 DNA sequence: TGTGCCAGCTCACCACCGACTCGTTACAGCCTCTACGAGCAGTACTTC. Amino acid sequence: CASSPPTRYSLYEQYF. The whole variable domain, remainder taken from reference TRBV18 and TRBJ2-7, is NAGVMQNPRHLVRRRGQEARLRCSPMKGHSHVYWYRQLPEEGLKFMVYLQKENIIDESGMPKERFSAEFPKEGPSILRIQQVVRGDSAAYFCASSPPTRYSLYEQYFGPGTRLTVT.

This rearrangement joins TRBV19 to TRBJ1-5; 8 bases match TRBD1. V trimming: 9 bases; J trimming: 0 bases; junction bases outside the gene matches: 16. Germline loops: CDR1 LNHDA, CDR2 SQIVND (reference sequence). The CDR3 runs to 18 residues. CDR3 sequence reads: CASHRTGSLINSNQPQHF. The CDR3 coding sequence is TGTGCCAGCCACCGGACAGGGAGTCTCATTAATAGCAATCAGCCCCAGCATTTT.

The rearrangement uses TRBV5-5 and TRBJ2-5; D unresolved. Germline V gene sequence: CDR1 SGHKS, CDR2 YYEKEE (reference sequence). The CDR3 is 14 amino acids. V was clipped by 1 base and J by 2 bases, with 9 bases between them. The CDR3 here is CASSLWVSQETQYF. For the CDR3, the DNA is TGTGCCAGCAGCTTGTGGGTGAGTCAAGAGACCCAGTACTTC. Complete variable domain (other parts from reference TRBV5-5 and TRBJ2-5): DAGVTQSPTHLIKTRGQQVTLRCSPISGHKSVSWYQQVLGQGPQFIFQYYEKEERGRGNFPDRFSARQFPNYSSELNVNALLLGDSALYLCASSLWVSQETQYFGPGTRLLVL.

The rearrangement uses TRBV12-3 or TRBV12-4 and TRBJ2-7; either TRBD1 or TRBD2 may supply D (6 bases each). V gave up 1 base and J gave up 3 bases, with 7 bases separating them. The CDR3 totals 13 residues. CDR3 DNA sequence: TGTGCCAGCAGTTTAGAGGGGGGCTACGAGCAGTACTTC. It codes for CASSLEGGYEQYF.

V gene TRBV18 combines with J gene TRBJ1-2, with D unclear. The CDR3 is made up of 11 amino acids. Germline CDR1 and CDR2: KGHSH and LQKENI. V was clipped by 1 base and J by 7 bases, with 4 bases between them. CDR3 residues: CASSPLSGYTF. CDR3 nucleotides: TGTGCCAGCTCACCACTTAGTGGCTACACCTTC.

This chain joins TRBV6-2 or TRBV6-3 and TRBJ1-3; no reliable D call. Trimming cost V 5 bases and J 0 bases, with 8 bases left between them. Looked up from germline, CDR1 is MNHEY and CDR2 is SVGEGT. CDR3 size: 14 residues. The CDR3 loop reads CASSQTGSGNTIYF. CDR3 coding DNA: TGTGCCAGCAGTCAGACGGGCTCTGGAAACACCATATATTTT.

The chain recombines TRBV9 with TRBJ2-2, with a tentative D call TRBD1 (5 bases). This CDR3 region has 13 residues. Per the germline V gene, CDR1 is SGDLS and CDR2 is YYNGEE. V lost 2 bases and J 5 bases, leaving 7 bases between the germline ends. CDR3 loop: CASSVQGTGELFF. The CDR3 bases are TGTGCCAGCAGCGTGCAGGGAACCGGGGAGCTGTTTTTT.

The table lists this clone with a few counts. The chain uses TRBV12-3 or TRBV12-4 and TRBJ2-5, with D possibly matching TRBD2 (5 bases). V lost 8 bases to trimming and J lost 5 bases, with 9 bases between them. The CDR3 runs to 11 residues. The CDR3 spells CASGEYETQYF. The CDR3, as DNA: TGTGCCAGCGGGGAGTATGAGACCCAGTACTTC.

V gene TRBV6-5 combines with J gene TRBJ2-3; no definite D call. The germline V and J ends were trimmed by 6 bases and 3 bases, with 10 bases remaining between them. Germline V gene data show CDR1 as MNHEY and CDR2 as SVGAGI. The CDR3 length is 13 residues. CDR3 sequence reads: CASRPPGTDTQYF. CDR3 sequence (DNA): TGTGCCAGCAGGCCCCCTGGGACAGATACGCAGTATTTT.

This rearrangement joins TRBV24-1 to TRBJ2-1, with D possibly TRBD1 on 6 matching bases. The CDR3 has 15 amino acids. Trimming removed 3 bases from V and 0 bases from J, with 8 bases in between. CDR1 and CDR2 from the germline V gene are KGHDR and SFDVKD. The CDR3 DNA reads TGTGCCACCAGTGATGGGGACACCTCCTACAATGAGCAGTTCTTC. Amino acids: CATSDGDTSYNEQFF.

The V and J genes are TRBV6-5 and TRBJ1-5, with D possibly being TRBD1 (6 bases). Germline-derived CDR1 and CDR2 are MNHEY and SVGAGI. V shed 6 bases and J shed 0 bases, with 12 bases lying between them. There are 15 residues in the CDR3. The CDR3 spells CASRATGPSNQPQHF. DNA for the CDR3: TGTGCCAGCAGAGCGACAGGCCCTAGCAATCAGCCCCAGCATTTT.

This clone was counted a few times. V and J are TRBV9 and TRBJ1-3; D call uncertain. Per the germline V gene, CDR1 is SGDLS and CDR2 is YYNGEE. V was trimmed by 1 base and J by 4 bases, leaving 12 bases between them. The CDR3 consists of 15 residues. CDR3 loop: CASSVSAGLGNTIYF. Written as DNA, the CDR3 is TGTGCCAGCAGCGTATCGGCCGGGTTGGGAAACACCATATATTTT.

V gene TRBV7-3 combines with J gene TRBJ2-1; D call uncertain. Germline CDR1 reads SGHTA; CDR2 reads FQGTGA. The CDR3 is 15 amino acids. V lost 2 bases to trimming and J lost 1 base, with 9 bases between them. CDR3 in amino acids: CASSLGPASYNEQFF. CDR3 nucleotide sequence: TGTGCCAGCAGCTTAGGACCTGCATCCTACAATGAGCAGTTCTTC.

This rearrangement joins TRBV3-1 (or the pseudogene TRBV3-2) to TRBJ1-2; maybe TRBD1 (5 bases). The CDR3 covers 15 residues. V dropped 2 bases and J dropped 6 bases, with 16 bases sitting between them. Germline CDR1 reads LGHDT; CDR2 reads YNNKEL (reference sequence). CDR3 residues: CASSQTPGEGHGYTF. CDR3 nucleotide sequence: TGTGCCAGCAGCCAAACCCCGGGGGAGGGGCATGGCTACACCTTC.